These T cell receptor beta chains were read from a single sample in a study of blood T cell repertoires in COVID-19. Measured with immunoSEQ multiplex PCR; TCRdb has only the in-frame clones, and not every one. The table shows approximately 260,000 clones, with about 86% occurring only once. The specimen sequenced was PBMCs or T cells enriched from blood (not recorded which). The receptors derive from a man aged 25-45 years with acute COVID-19. The CDR3 runs from the conserved cysteine through the conserved F or W. The order of the fields is CDR3 protein, CDR3 DNA, V gene, clone size, CDR3 length, J gene, D gene. D genes are given only for firm matches. Where a row states a size, it is once, few, many or the class of an expanded clone; other rows omit it.

CASSYLTGGRETQYF,TGTGCCAGCAGTTACTTGACAGGGGGGAGAGAGACCCAGTACTTC,TRBV6-2/TRBV6-3,NA,15,TRBJ2-5,TRBD1
CASGASSSYNSPLHF,TGTGCCAGTGGAGCTTCGAGCTCCTATAATTCACCCCTCCACTTT,TRBV7-8,NA,15,TRBJ1-6,NA
CAWRQGSIQETQYF,TGTGCCTGGAGACAGGGGAGTATCCAAGAGACCCAGTACTTC,TRBV30,NA,14,TRBJ2-5,TRBD1
CAWRVGANTEAFF,TGTGCCTGGAGAGTGGGAGCGAACACTGAAGCTTTCTTT,TRBV30,NA,13,TRBJ1-1,NA
CASSPRTLLGEKLFF,TGTGCCAGCAGCCCCCGGACACTGTTAGGGGAAAAACTGTTTTTT,TRBV7-9,NA,15,TRBJ1-4,NA
CASSVVGGGAQFF,NA,TRBV6-4,NA,13,TRBJ2-1,NA
CASRATGDLSTEAFF,TGTGCCAGCAGGGCAACCGGGGATCTCTCCACTGAAGCTTTCTTT,TRBV9,few,15,TRBJ1-1,NA
CASSSRGGRVNTEAFF,TGTGCCAGCAGCTCCCGGGGAGGGAGGGTGAACACTGAAGCTTTCTTT,TRBV9,many,16,TRBJ1-1,NA
CASSIPAGELYTF,TGTGCCAGTAGTATTCCGGCAGGGGAATTATACACCTTC,TRBV19,NA,13,TRBJ1-2,NA
CASSSGTVTDTQYF,TGTGCCAGCAGCTCCGGGACTGTAACAGATACGCAGTATTTT,TRBV7-2,NA,14,TRBJ2-3,NA
CASSPRGLEKLFF,TGTGCCAGTAGTCCGCGGGGGCTTGAAAAACTGTTTTTT,TRBV19,NA,13,TRBJ1-4,NA
CASTRGRSTDTQYF,TGTGCCAGCACTAGGGGCCGAAGCACAGATACGCAGTATTTT,TRBV27,NA,14,TRBJ2-3,NA
CASSFFMTDYGYTF,TGTGCCAGCAGCTTTTTCATGACAGACTATGGCTACACCTTC,TRBV7-2,NA,14,TRBJ1-2,NA
CASSDRGRAGVPLHF,TGTGCCAGCAGTGATCGAGGACGGGCCGGGGTACCCCTCCACTTT,TRBV6-1,NA,15,TRBJ1-6,NA
CASSLAVAGAQYF,TGTGCCAGCAGCTTAGCTGTGGCCGGGGCCCAGTACTTC,TRBV7-9,NA,13,TRBJ2-5,NA
CASSPWTSGGVSTDTQYF,TGTGCCAGCAGCCCTTGGACTAGCGGGGGGGTTAGCACAGATACGCAGTATTTT,TRBV3-1/TRBV3-2,NA,18,TRBJ2-3,TRBD2
CASSSTGQGPTEAFF,TGTGCCAGCAGCTCAACCGGACAGGGTCCCACTGAAGCTTTCTTT,TRBV11-3,NA,15,TRBJ1-1,TRBD1
CASSFGLAGSSYNEQFF,TGTGCCAGCTCATTCGGACTAGCGGGGAGCTCCTACAATGAGCAGTTCTTC,TRBV18,NA,17,TRBJ2-1,TRBD2
CASSLTVYGYTF,TGTGCCAGCAGTTTGACAGTATATGGCTACACCTTC,TRBV28,NA,12,TRBJ1-2,NA
CASSVPTGGHYGYTF,TGTGCCAGCAGTGTCCCTACAGGGGGCCACTATGGCTACACCTTC,TRBV28,NA,15,TRBJ1-2,TRBD1
CASSPQTSGSDHEQFF,TGCGCCAGCAGCCCGCAGACTAGCGGGAGTGACCATGAGCAGTTCTTC,TRBV4-3,few,16,TRBJ2-1,TRBD2
CASSLELWEDNSPLHF,TGTGCCAGCAGCTTGGAATTATGGGAGGATAATTCACCCCTCCACTTT,TRBV5-6,NA,16,TRBJ1-6,NA
CASSLLAGSSYNEQFF,TGTGCCAGCAGCCTACTAGCGGGAAGCTCCTACAATGAGCAGTTCTTC,TRBV7-3,NA,16,TRBJ2-1,TRBD2
CASSNTRGEGPQHF,TGTGCCAGCAGCAACACCAGGGGAGAGGGGCCCCAGCATTTT,TRBV11-2,many,14,TRBJ1-5,NA